Listed below are T cell receptor beta chains from one sample, sequenced in a study of Ad26.COV2.S vaccination and SARS-CoV-2 variants. Assay: immunoSEQ multiplex PCR; the TCRdb copy retains only in-frame clones and omits some. The data show hundreds of thousands of clones, with roughly 84% seen just once and roughly 3.1% held by the top ten. This specimen consisted of peripheral blood, obtained in a trial of Ad26.COV2.S vaccine versus placebo. These TCRs come from a person aged 18-60 years who received the Ad26.COV2.S COVID-19 vaccine or a placebo. CDR3s include the opening cysteine and the closing phenylalanine or tryptophan. A D gene is named only where the DNA matches it firmly. Clone size is shown for a subset of rows, as once, few, many or a class of expanded clone.

clone_size	v_call	j_call	d_call	cdr3_aa	cdr3_nt
-	TRBV5-4	TRBJ2-7	TRBD1	CASSSGQGSDEQYF	TGTGCCAGCAGCTCCGGACAGGGGTCTGACGAGCAGTACTTC
-	TRBV30	TRBJ1-2	TRBD1	CAWSVRTGLYGYTF	TGTGCCTGGAGTGTAAGGACAGGGCTTTATGGCTACACCTTC
-	TRBV6-4	TRBJ1-2	-	CASSEYLNYGYTF	TGTGCCAGCAGTGAATACCTAAACTATGGCTACACCTTC
-	TRBV5-1	TRBJ1-2	-	CASSLNTGLNYGYTF	TGCGCCAGCAGCTTGAATACGGGGCTAAACTATGGCTACACCTTC
-	TRBV30	TRBJ2-7	-	CAWSVMGLSSYEQYF	TGTGCCTGGAGTGTAATGGGGTTAAGCTCCTACGAGCAGTACTTC
-	TRBV7-9	TRBJ1-1	-	CASSYGQMNTEAFF	TGTGCCAGCAGCTACGGACAGATGAACACTGAAGCTTTCTTT
-	TRBV5-5	TRBJ1-5	-	CASSLGAGDQPQHF	TGTGCCAGCAGCTTGGGGGCAGGGGATCAGCCCCAGCATTTT
-	TRBV29-1	TRBJ2-1	-	CSAGPGAGSYNEQFF	TGCAGCGCCGGGCCTGGGGCTGGGTCCTACAATGAGCAGTTCTTC
-	TRBV2	TRBJ2-1	-	CASRGTYNEQFF	TGTGCCAGCAGGGGGACGTACAATGAGCAGTTCTTC
-	TRBV5-1	TRBJ1-2	TRBD1	CASSWIIRDSYGYTF	TGCGCCAGCAGCTGGATAATTCGGGACAGCTATGGCTACACCTTC
once	TRBV28	TRBJ2-7	-	CASSPISGSYEQYF	TGTGCCAGCAGTCCCATTAGCGGATCCTACGAGCAGTACTTC
-	TRBV19	TRBJ2-6	-	CASAGQTLSGANVLTF	TGTGCCAGTGCGGGACAGACCCTCTCTGGGGCCAACGTCCTGACTTTC
-	TRBV27	TRBJ1-6	-	CASSPRESSYNSPLHF	TGTGCCAGCAGTCCCCGAGAGAGCTCCTATAATTCACCCCTCCACTTT
-	TRBV4-1	TRBJ1-4	TRBD1	CASSRGQRGSNEKLFF	TGCGCCAGCAGCCGGGGACAGAGAGGGTCTAATGAAAAACTGTTTTTT
-	TRBV18	TRBJ2-4	-	CASSPRGNPNIQYF	TGTGCCAGCTCACCACGAGGGAATCCAAACATTCAGTACTTC
once	TRBV3-1/TRBV3-2	TRBJ2-6	-	CASSQAYGGSGAGANVLTF	TGTGCCAGCAGCCAAGCTTACGGAGGGAGTGGCGCTGGGGCCAACGTCCTGACTTTC
-	TRBV6-5	TRBJ1-1	TRBD1	CASRTGLNTEAFF	TGTGCCAGCAGGACAGGGTTGAACACTGAAGCTTTCTTT
-	TRBV3-1/TRBV3-2	TRBJ1-1	-	CASSQETPNTEAFF	TGTGCCAGCAGCCAAGAAACCCCGAACACTGAAGCTTTCTTT